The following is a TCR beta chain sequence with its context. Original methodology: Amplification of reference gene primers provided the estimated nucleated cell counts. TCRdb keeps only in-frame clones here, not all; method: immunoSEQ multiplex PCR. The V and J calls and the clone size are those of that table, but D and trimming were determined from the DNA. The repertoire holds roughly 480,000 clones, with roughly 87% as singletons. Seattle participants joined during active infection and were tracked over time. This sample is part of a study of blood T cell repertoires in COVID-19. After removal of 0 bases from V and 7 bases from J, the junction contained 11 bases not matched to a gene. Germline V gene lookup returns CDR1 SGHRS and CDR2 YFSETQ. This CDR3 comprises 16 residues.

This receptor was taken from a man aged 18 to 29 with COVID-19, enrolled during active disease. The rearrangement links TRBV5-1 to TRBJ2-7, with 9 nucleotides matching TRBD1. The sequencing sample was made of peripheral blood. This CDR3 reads CASSLEPGQGNREQYF. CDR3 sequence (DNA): TGCGCCAGCAGCTTGGAGCCGGGACAGGGTAATCGGGAGCAGTACTTC.